Listed here are 21 T cell receptor beta chains from one sample, sequenced in a study of T cell responses to AZD1222 COVID-19 vaccine. The assay was immunoSEQ multiplex PCR, and TCRdb's table has in-frame clones only and misses some. The sample yields under 200,000 clones, about 92% seen once. The sequencing used peripheral blood, collected on day 0 of MenACWY control vaccination. Receptors originate from an adult in good health.

This chain joins TRBV18 and TRBJ1-2; no reliable D call. CDR1 is KGHSH and CDR2 is LQKENI in the germline V gene. The V and J ends lost 2 bases and 4 bases respectively, with 5 bases between them. The CDR3 length is 12 residues. CDR3 amino acids: CASSPIPYGYTF. The CDR3 DNA sequence: TGTGCCAGCTCACCAATCCCCTATGGCTACACCTTC.

The chain uses TRBV19 and TRBJ1-1; 10 bases are a match to TRBD1. The length of the CDR3 is 15 residues. Trimming removed 5 bases from V and 5 bases from J; junction bases left unmatched: 8. In germline, CDR1 is LNHDA, CDR2 SQIVND (reference sequence). As DNA, the CDR3 is TGTGCCAGTAGTCTCCGGACAGGGGGAAGAACTGAAGCTTTCTTT. Amino acids: CASSLRTGGRTEAFF. The variable domain in full, completed from reference TRBV19 and TRBJ1-1, reads DGGITQSPKYLFRKEGQNVTLSCEQNLNHDAMYWYRQDPGQGLRLIYYSQIVNDFQKGDIAEGYSVSREKKESFPLTVTSAQKNPTAFYLCASSLRTGGRTEAFFGQGTRLTVV.

The genes are TRBV3-1 (or the pseudogene TRBV3-2) and TRBJ1-2, with no clear D. Looked up from germline, CDR1 is LGHDT and CDR2 is YNNKEL (reference sequence). The V and J ends lost 1 base and 6 bases respectively, with 12 bases between them. The length of the CDR3 is 14 residues. The CDR3 DNA reads as TGTGCCAGCAGCCAAGGACCGGGCCGGGATGGCTACACCTTC. Translating it yields CASSQGPGRDGYTF.

This chain links TRBV5-1 with TRBJ2-1; the match to TRBD2 covers 8 bases. V lost 4 bases to trimming and J lost 9 bases; unmatched junction nucleotides: 15. The germline gives CDR1 SGHRS, CDR2 YFSETQ. The CDR3 is 16 residues long. CDR3 sequence: CASSPISGNDRSEQFF. Written as DNA, the CDR3 is TGCGCCAGCAGCCCAATTAGCGGGAACGACAGAAGTGAGCAGTTCTTC. The whole variable domain, remainder taken from reference TRBV5-1 and TRBJ2-1, is KAGVTQTPRYLIKTRGQQVTLSCSPISGHRSVSWYQQTPGQGLQFLFEYFSETQRNKGNFPGRFSGRQFSNSRSEMNVSTLELGDSALYLCASSPISGNDRSEQFFGPGTRLTVL.

The chain recombines TRBV13 with TRBJ2-7; possible D gene TRBD2, 5 bases. The germline V gene has CDR1 PRHDT and CDR2 FYEKMQ (reference sequence). The CDR3 contains 17 residues. The V end lost 5 bases, the J end lost 0 bases, and 20 bases lay between the germline ends. The CDR3 DNA reads TGTGCCAGCAGCCTCTTCGGATTGGAGCGGAGCTCCTACGAGCAGTACTTC. Translation: CASSLFGLERSSYEQYF.

The chain links TRBV19 to TRBJ2-1, with 7 bases fitting TRBD2. The germline CDR1 and CDR2 sequences are LNHDA and SQIVND (reference sequence). The CDR3 sequence is 14 residues long. The trim removed 7 bases at V and 4 bases at J, leaving 7 bases unmatched. In nucleotides, the CDR3 is TGTGCCAGTACAGCGGCTAGCGGTTACAATGAGCAGTTCTTC. This translates into CASTAASGYNEQFF.

This chain joins TRBV9 and TRBJ2-7; TRBD1 matches at 10 bases. Looked up from germline, CDR1 is SGDLS and CDR2 is YYNGEE. CDR3 length equals 13 residues. The J segment lost 9 bases and the V segment lost 4 bases, leaving 7 bases of the junction unmatched. This CDR3 reads CASSPGTGVVQYF. DNA for the CDR3: TGTGCCAGCAGCCCGGGGACAGGGGTGGTGCAGTACTTC.

The chain joins TRBV7-2 to TRBJ1-2, with 7 bases aligning to TRBD1. This CDR3 has 14 residues. The germline CDR1 and CDR2 sequences are SGHTA and FQGNSA. The trim removed 3 bases at V and 8 bases at J, leaving 9 bases unmatched. The CDR3, as DNA: TGTGCCAGCAGCTTCGATGTAGGGGGCTTCGGCTACACCTTC. Translated, it gives CASSFDVGGFGYTF.

The chain couples TRBV19 to TRBJ1-1; no clear D gene. CDR3 length: 14 residues. Looked up from germline, CDR1 is LNHDA and CDR2 is SQIVND (reference sequence). V lost 3 bases, J lost 5 bases, and 13 bases lay in between. In DNA, the CDR3 is TGTGCCAGTAGTATTATGATGGAGGCGACTGAAGCTTTCTTT. This codes for CASSIMMEATEAFF.

The chain recombines TRBV6-2 or TRBV6-3 with TRBJ2-2; D not resolved. From germline, CDR1 is MNHEY and CDR2 SVGEGT. The ends were cut back, 2 bases at V and 9 bases at J, with 13 bases in the middle. CDR3 length equals 14 residues. The CDR3: CASSYPGPPRELFF. The CDR3 bases are TGTGCCAGCAGTTACCCCGGCCCTCCCAGGGAGCTGTTTTTT.

This sequence joins TRBV5-1 and TRBJ2-5, with D perhaps being TRBD1 or TRBD2 (5 bases each). The CDR3 has 13 residues. V was cut by 7 bases and J by 1 base, with 11 bases left in between. Germline V gene sequence: CDR1 SGHRS, CDR2 YFSETQ. CDR3 region: CASSPGAQETQYF. In nucleotides, the CDR3 is TGCGCCAGCTCCCCCGGGGCCCAAGAGACCCAGTACTTC.

The V and J genes are TRBV7-2 and TRBJ2-5, with 11 positions matching TRBD2. Trimming cost V 4 bases and J 5 bases; bases outside gene matches: 9. The CDR3 consists of 16 residues. Per germline, CDR1 SGHTA and CDR2 FQGNSA. CDR3 coding DNA: TGTGCCAGCAGCTCTACTAGCGGGAGTCGTGGGGAGACCCAGTACTTC. Its translation is CASSSTSGSRGETQYF.

V is TRBV10-1 and J is TRBJ2-2, with D possibly TRBD1 on 6 matching bases. This CDR3 has 11 amino acids. Germline V gene lookup returns CDR1 WNHNN and CDR2 SYGVQD (reference sequence). The CDR3 DNA reads as TGCGCGACCAGGGGCACCGGGGAGCTGTTTTTT. It is translated as CATRGTGELFF.

The chain is built from TRBV13 and TRBJ2-7; 13 nucleotides line up with TRBD2. Germline CDR1 is PRHDT and CDR2 is FYEKMQ (reference sequence). This CDR3 comprises 18 residues. V gave up 0 bases and J gave up 0 bases; unmatched junction bases: 5. For the CDR3, the DNA is TGTGCCAGCAGCTTAGGGGAGGGACTAGCGGGATTCTCCTACGAGCAGTACTTC. This encodes CASSLGEGLAGFSYEQYF.

A single count supports this clone. V usage is TRBV11-2 and J usage is TRBJ2-1; tentative D call: TRBD2 (6 bases). Germline loops: CDR1 SGHAT, CDR2 FQNNGV. This CDR3 spans 19 amino acids. V shed 1 base and J shed 5 bases, with 24 bases lying between them. For the CDR3, the DNA is TGTGCCAGCAGCTTAGTAGGGCCCTATGGGGCGGGGCTTAACAATGAGCAGTTCTTC. Its translation: CASSLVGPYGAGLNNEQFF.

The chain carries TRBV27 and TRBJ1-5; TRBD1 aligns across 8 bases. Germline V gives CDR1 MNHEY, CDR2 SMNVEV (reference sequence). The CDR3 loop spans 15 amino acids. The V gene end was trimmed by 3 bases and the J gene end by 3 bases; junction bases not matched to a gene: 4. This CDR3 is CASSFSDRDNQPQHF. CDR3 nucleotide sequence: TGTGCCAGCAGTTTCTCGGACAGGGACAATCAGCCCCAGCATTTT.

In this sample, this clone turned up a few times. This chain links TRBV6-5 with TRBJ1-6; 7 nucleotides align to TRBD1. The germline V gene encodes CDR1 MNHEY and CDR2 SVGAGI. The CDR3 runs to 12 residues. The trim removed 5 bases at V and 13 bases at J, leaving 5 bases unmatched. The CDR3 protein is CASSPTGLPLHF. The CDR3 DNA follows: TGTGCCAGCAGTCCGACAGGGTTGCCCCTCCACTTT.

The chain links TRBV6-2 or TRBV6-3 to TRBJ1-2, with unresolved D. Germline V CDR1 and CDR2: MNHEY, SVGEGT. The CDR3 has 13 residues. V gave up 2 bases and J gave up 4 bases, with 8 bases separating them. The CDR3 sequence: CASSYGEAYGYTF. The CDR3 region has the DNA TGTGCCAGCAGTTACGGGGAAGCCTATGGCTACACCTTC.

V and J are TRBV6-4 and TRBJ1-4; TRBD1 aligns across 9 bases. Germline V gene sequence: CDR1 MRHNA, CDR2 SNTAGT. This CDR3 has 17 amino acids. The junction had 10 bases not matched to a gene; V was cut back by 5 bases and J by 3 bases. Here the CDR3 reads CASSPTGTGFANEKLFF. In DNA, the CDR3 is TGTGCCAGCAGTCCTACCGGGACAGGGTTCGCTAATGAAAAACTGTTTTTT.

The chain joins TRBV11-3 to TRBJ2-2, with D perhaps TRBD1 or TRBD2 (5 bases each). This CDR3 comprises 16 residues. Germline CDR1 is SGHNT and CDR2 is YENEEA. V was clipped by 3 bases and J by 6 bases, with 17 bases between them. The CDR3 loop reads CASSLIRGPPAGELFF. CDR3 coding DNA: TGTGCCAGCAGCTTGATCCGGGGCCCACCCGCCGGGGAGCTGTTTTTT.

This chain joins TRBV5-6 and TRBJ2-3; tentatively, D is TRBD1 (5 bases). The germline V gene encodes CDR1 SGHDT and CDR2 YYEEEE. The CDR3 totals 16 residues. The germline V and J ends were trimmed by 0 bases and 0 bases, with 11 bases remaining between them. DNA for the CDR3: TGTGCCAGCAGCTTGGGGCAGGGTTTTAGCACAGATACGCAGTATTTT. Its protein is CASSLGQGFSTDTQYF.